These T cell receptor beta chains were read from a single sample in a study of blood T cell repertoires in COVID-19. Only in-frame clones appear in the TCRdb table, and some are missing; sequencing was by immunoSEQ multiplex PCR. The table shows roughly 330,000 clones, with 87% occurring only once. The specimen sequenced was PBMCs or T cells enriched from blood (not recorded which). The source is a young woman who had recovered from COVID-19. CDR3s include the opening cysteine and the closing phenylalanine or tryptophan. The order of the fields is CDR3 protein, CDR3 DNA, V gene, clone size, J gene, D gene. The D gene is left open where the match is weak. A row's size may be missing; if present it is once, few, many or a size class.

CDR3aa: CAISGGTGGPGNTIYF
CDR3nt: TGTGCCATCAGTGGCGGGACAGGGGGTCCTGGAAACACCATATATTTT
v_gene: TRBV10-3
abundance: NA
j_gene: TRBJ1-3
d_gene: TRBD1

CDR3aa: CASRRTGNTEAFF
CDR3nt: TGTGCCAGTAGACGGACAGGGAACACTGAAGCTTTCTTT
v_gene: TRBV19
abundance: NA
j_gene: TRBJ1-1
d_gene: TRBD1

CDR3aa: CASSLTSGLPYHLTGELFF
CDR3nt: TGTGCCAGCAGCTTGACTAGCGGGCTGCCCTATCACCTCACCGGGGAGCTGTTTTTT
v_gene: TRBV12-1
abundance: NA
j_gene: TRBJ2-2
d_gene: NA

CDR3aa: CASSLVLGASTEAFF
CDR3nt: TGTGCCAGTAGCCTAGTTTTGGGAGCAAGCACTGAAGCTTTCTTT
v_gene: TRBV19
abundance: NA
j_gene: TRBJ1-1
d_gene: NA

CDR3aa: CASSDRVGNASPLHF
CDR3nt: TGTGCCAGCAGTGACAGGGTAGGCAATGCGTCACCCCTCCACTTT
v_gene: TRBV27
abundance: NA
j_gene: TRBJ1-6
d_gene: TRBD1

CDR3aa: CASSRQGWDTGELFF
CDR3nt: TGTGCCAGCAGCAGACAGGGATGGGACACCGGGGAGCTGTTTTTT
v_gene: TRBV27
abundance: NA
j_gene: TRBJ2-2
d_gene: TRBD1

CDR3aa: CAWSGTGYTGELFF
CDR3nt: TGTGCCTGGAGTGGGACAGGTTACACCGGGGAGCTGTTTTTT
v_gene: TRBV30
abundance: once
j_gene: TRBJ2-2
d_gene: TRBD1

CDR3aa: CASGPGQGVHEQYF
CDR3nt: TGTGCCAGCGGTCCGGGACAGGGGGTCCACGAGCAGTACTTC
v_gene: TRBV9
abundance: NA
j_gene: TRBJ2-7
d_gene: TRBD1

CDR3aa: CASSSPRVAGGPVRKQYF
CDR3nt: TGTGCCAGCAGTTCACCCCGGGTAGCGGGGGGGCCAGTACGAAAGCAGTACTTC
v_gene: TRBV28
abundance: NA
j_gene: TRBJ2-7
d_gene: TRBD2

CDR3aa: CSVLHPSTLTNYGYTF
CDR3nt: TGCAGCGTTCTACATCCTTCGACTCTCACCAACTATGGCTACACCTTC
v_gene: TRBV29-1
abundance: NA
j_gene: TRBJ1-2
d_gene: NA

CDR3aa: CASSLVAGTVRGETQYF
CDR3nt: TGTGCCAGCAGCTTAGTAGCCGGGACAGTAAGAGGAGAGACCCAGTACTTC
v_gene: TRBV7-2
abundance: NA
j_gene: TRBJ2-5
d_gene: TRBD1

CDR3aa: CASSAVQGTGYGYTF
CDR3nt: TGCGCCAGCAGCGCCGTACAGGGGACGGGCTATGGCTACACCTTC
v_gene: TRBV5-1
abundance: NA
j_gene: TRBJ1-2
d_gene: TRBD1

CDR3aa: CSVEGVRGAEAFF
CDR3nt: TGCAGCGTTGAGGGTGTGAGAGGCGCTGAAGCTTTCTTT
v_gene: TRBV29-1
abundance: NA
j_gene: TRBJ1-1
d_gene: NA

CDR3aa: CASSLPQGDGYTF
CDR3nt: TGTGCCAGCAGCCTACCACAGGGTGATGGCTACACCTTC
v_gene: TRBV3-1/TRBV3-2
abundance: NA
j_gene: TRBJ1-2
d_gene: NA

CDR3aa: CASSLVFSGGAYYEQYF
CDR3nt: TGTGCCAGCAGCTTAGTGTTTAGCGGGGGGGCATACTACGAGCAGTACTTC
v_gene: TRBV7-2
abundance: few
j_gene: TRBJ2-7
d_gene: TRBD2

CDR3aa: CASSIGLSTDTQYF
CDR3nt: TGTGCCAGTAGTATAGGTCTTAGCACAGATACGCAGTATTTT
v_gene: TRBV19
abundance: NA
j_gene: TRBJ2-3
d_gene: NA

CDR3aa: CASSVGPGTGAYEQYF
CDR3nt: TGTGCCAGCAGCGTAGGCCCCGGGACAGGGGCCTACGAGCAGTACTTC
v_gene: TRBV9
abundance: NA
j_gene: TRBJ2-7
d_gene: TRBD1

CDR3aa: CASSEVVTNEAFF
CDR3nt: TGTGCCAGCAGTGAAGTAGTAACTAATGAAGCTTTCTTT
v_gene: TRBV2
abundance: NA
j_gene: TRBJ1-1
d_gene: NA

CDR3aa: CASSRFEETEAFF
CDR3nt: TGTGCCAGCAGCAGATTCGAGGAAACTGAAGCTTTCTTT
v_gene: TRBV7-9
abundance: NA
j_gene: TRBJ1-1
d_gene: NA

CDR3aa: CASSQGLAGVYEQYF
CDR3nt: TGCGCCAGCAGCCAAGGACTAGCGGGGGTTTACGAGCAGTACTTC
v_gene: TRBV4-1
abundance: NA
j_gene: TRBJ2-7
d_gene: TRBD2

CDR3aa: CASSQGTGVGTDTQYF
CDR3nt: TGTGCCAGCAGCCAAGGAACGGGGGTGGGGACAGATACGCAGTATTTT
v_gene: TRBV4-2
abundance: NA
j_gene: TRBJ2-3
d_gene: NA

CDR3aa: CASSLTGTEAFF
CDR3nt: TGTGCCAGCAGCTTGACAGGGACTGAAGCTTTCTTT
v_gene: TRBV11-1
abundance: NA
j_gene: TRBJ1-1
d_gene: TRBD1

CDR3aa: CASSIDPTGRFKNIQYF
CDR3nt: TGTGCCAGTAGTATAGACCCGACAGGGAGGTTTAAAAACATTCAGTACTTC
v_gene: TRBV19
abundance: NA
j_gene: TRBJ2-4
d_gene: NA

CDR3aa: CASSQRSSAQHYGYTF
CDR3nt: TGTGCCAGCAGCCAACGGAGTTCAGCACAACACTATGGCTACACCTTC
v_gene: TRBV4-2
abundance: NA
j_gene: TRBJ1-2
d_gene: NA

CDR3aa: CASSRVKKQGITDTQYF
CDR3nt: TGCGCCAGCAGCCGGGTGAAAAAGCAGGGGATCACAGATACGCAGTATTTT
v_gene: TRBV4-1
abundance: NA
j_gene: TRBJ2-3
d_gene: NA

CDR3aa: CASTSQGGGYTF
CDR3nt: TGTGCCAGTACCTCGCAGGGAGGAGGCTACACCTTC
v_gene: TRBV19
abundance: once
j_gene: TRBJ1-2
d_gene: NA

CDR3aa: CSARAETQYF
CDR3nt: TGCAGTGCTAGAGCGGAGACCCAGTACTTC
v_gene: TRBV20-1
abundance: NA
j_gene: TRBJ2-5
d_gene: NA

CDR3aa: CAWSVSRANEKLFF
CDR3nt: TGTGCCTGGAGTGTATCCAGGGCTAATGAAAAACTGTTTTTT
v_gene: TRBV30
abundance: NA
j_gene: TRBJ1-4
d_gene: NA

CDR3aa: CASSPQPGEQLAFF
CDR3nt: TGTGCCAGCAGCCCTCAACCAGGGGAACAGCTGGCTTTCTTT
v_gene: TRBV9
abundance: NA
j_gene: TRBJ1-1
d_gene: NA

CDR3aa: CASSLAGGTSTDTQYF
CDR3nt: TGCGCCAGCAGCTTGGCAGGAGGGACGAGCACAGATACGCAGTATTTT
v_gene: TRBV5-1
abundance: NA
j_gene: TRBJ2-3
d_gene: NA

CDR3aa: CASSHSGGHGYTF
CDR3nt: TGTGCCAGCAGCCATAGTGGGGGCCATGGCTACACCTTC
v_gene: TRBV3-1/TRBV3-2
abundance: NA
j_gene: TRBJ1-2
d_gene: NA

CDR3aa: CASSPPGLSNTEAFF
CDR3nt: TGTGCCAGCTCACCACCTGGTCTATCGAACACTGAAGCTTTCTTT
v_gene: TRBV18
abundance: once
j_gene: TRBJ1-1
d_gene: NA

CDR3aa: CASSDRDRGRRGLFF
CDR3nt: TGTGCCAGCAGTGACCGGGACAGGGGGCGTCGGGGACTGTTTTTT
v_gene: TRBV6-1
abundance: NA
j_gene: TRBJ1-4
d_gene: TRBD1

CDR3aa: CASGGRGSSYEQYF
CDR3nt: TGTGCCAGTGGGGGCAGGGGGTCCTCCTACGAGCAGTACTTC
v_gene: TRBV19
abundance: few
j_gene: TRBJ2-7
d_gene: TRBD1

CDR3aa: CSLSRQIYNEQFF
CDR3nt: TGCAGCCTAAGCCGACAGATTTACAATGAGCAGTTCTTC
v_gene: TRBV29-1
abundance: once
j_gene: TRBJ2-1
d_gene: NA